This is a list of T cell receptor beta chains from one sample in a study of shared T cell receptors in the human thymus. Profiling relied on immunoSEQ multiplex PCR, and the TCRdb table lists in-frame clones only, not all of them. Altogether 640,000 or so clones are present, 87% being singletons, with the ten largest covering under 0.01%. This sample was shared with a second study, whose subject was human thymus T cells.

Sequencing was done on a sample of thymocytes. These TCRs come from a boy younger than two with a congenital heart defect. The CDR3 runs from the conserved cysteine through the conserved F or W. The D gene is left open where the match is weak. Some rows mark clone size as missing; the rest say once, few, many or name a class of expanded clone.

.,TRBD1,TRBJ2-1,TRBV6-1,TGTGCCAGCAGGGGTTCAGGGGGCTCCTACAATGAGCAGTTCTTC,CASRGSGGSYNEQFF
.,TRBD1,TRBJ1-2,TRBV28,TGTGCCAGCAGTTTCGGGGGACAGCCTATCTATGGCTACACCTTC,CASSFGGQPIYGYTF
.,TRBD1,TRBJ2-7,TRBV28,TGTGCCAGCAGTTTAAGGGACAGCCCCTACGAGCAGTACTTC,CASSLRDSPYEQYF
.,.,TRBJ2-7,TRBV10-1,TGCGCCAGCAGTGAGGGAATTGGAGTTCCCTACGAGCAGTACTTC,CASSEGIGVPYEQYF
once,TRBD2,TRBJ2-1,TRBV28,TGTGCCAGCAGTCCCCCTCTCTGGCGGGAGAGAAACAATGAGCAGTTCTTC,CASSPPLWRERNNEQFF
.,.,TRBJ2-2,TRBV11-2,TGTGCCAGCAGCGCTAACAGGGCGGGCACCGGGGAGCTGTTTTTT,CASSANRAGTGELFF
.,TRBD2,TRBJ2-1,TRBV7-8,TGTGCCAGCAGCTTTGTTAGCGGGGGGGCCTACAATGAGCAGTTCTTC,CASSFVSGGAYNEQFF
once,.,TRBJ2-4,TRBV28,TGTGCGAGCAGCAATCCAGGGTGTTTAGTCAAAAACATTCAGTACTTC,CASSNPGCLVKNIQYF
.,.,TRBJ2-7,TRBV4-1,TGCGCCAGCAGCCAAGATCTGGGGCAGCTAAATGGGCAGTACTTC,CASSQDLGQLNGQYF
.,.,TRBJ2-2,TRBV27,TGTGCCAGCAAACAGGTCCGATGGGGCACCGGGGAGCTGTTTTTT,CASKQVRWGTGELFF
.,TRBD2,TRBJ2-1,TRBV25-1,TGTGCCAGCAGTGCGCTAGCGGGGAGTATCTATGAGCAGTTCTTC,CASSALAGSIYEQFF
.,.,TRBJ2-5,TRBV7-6,TGTGCCAGCAGCTTAGCGCTTTGGGGGGAGTTAGAGACCCAGTACTTC,CASSLALWGELETQYF
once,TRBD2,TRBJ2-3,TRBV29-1,TGCAGCGTTGTATCTAGCGGGGGGGCAGATACGCAGTATTTT,CSVVSSGGADTQYF
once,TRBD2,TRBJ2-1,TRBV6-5,TGTGCCAGCAGTAAAACTAGCGGGAGCCACAATGAGCAGTTCTTC,CASSKTSGSHNEQFF
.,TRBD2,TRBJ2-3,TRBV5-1,TGCGCCAGCAGTGTTACTAGCGGGGCCTCTAGCACAGATACGCAGTATTTT,CASSVTSGASSTDTQYF
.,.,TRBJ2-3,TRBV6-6,TGTGCCAGCAGTTACTCCCAGGCAGATACGCAGTATTTT,CASSYSQADTQYF
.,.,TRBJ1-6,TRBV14,TGTGCCAGCAGCCAAGGGACATCCGGCCTGAATTCACCCCTCCACTTT,CASSQGTSGLNSPLHF
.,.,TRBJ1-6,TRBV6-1,TGTGCCAGCACCAGAAGGGGTGAGGATTCCCCCCTCCACTTT,CASTRRGEDSPLHF
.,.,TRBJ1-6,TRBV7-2,TGTGCCAGCAGGTCCGGTCTGCAAAATAATTCACCCCTCCACTTT,CASRSGLQNNSPLHF
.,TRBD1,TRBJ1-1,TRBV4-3,TGCGCCAGCAGCCAAGTCTATCAGGGGGACACTGAAGCTTTCTTT,CASSQVYQGDTEAFF
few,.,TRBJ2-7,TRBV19,TGTGCCAGTAGTATTCAGCGGGCCTACGAGCAGTACTTC,CASSIQRAYEQYF
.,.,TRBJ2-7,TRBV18,TGTGCCAGCTCACCAAGGAAGACAACACCAACAGGGGAGCAGTACTTC,CASSPRKTTPTGEQYF
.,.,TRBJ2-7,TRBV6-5,TGTGCCAGCAGTTACCCCGCCTACGAGCAGTACTTC,CASSYPAYEQYF
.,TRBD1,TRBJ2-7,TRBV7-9,TGTGCCAGCAGCCGCATAAGGGGGACAGGAACCTACGAGCAGTACTTC,CASSRIRGTGTYEQYF
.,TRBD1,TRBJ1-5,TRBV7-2,TGTGCCAGCAGCTTAGGAGATTACCTAGGACAGGCTAGCAATCAGCCCCAGCATTTT,CASSLGDYLGQASNQPQHF
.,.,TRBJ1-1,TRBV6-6,TGTGCCAGCAGTTATGGAGAAATGAACACTGAAGCTTTCTTT,CASSYGEMNTEAFF
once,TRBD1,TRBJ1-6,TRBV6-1,TGTGCCAGCAGCGTGGGACAGTCTTTTTTTTCCCTCCACTTT,CASSVGQSFFSLHF
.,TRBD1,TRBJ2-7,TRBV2,TGTGCCAGCAGACCAGGACAGGGGGTCTCCTACGAGCAGTACTTC,CASRPGQGVSYEQYF
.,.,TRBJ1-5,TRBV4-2,TGTGCCAGCAGCCAAGACAGGACTCCCGATCAGCCCCAGCATTTT,CASSQDRTPDQPQHF
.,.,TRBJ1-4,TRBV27,TGTGCCAGCAGTTTTAAGTTCACCCCGAGGGTTTTT,CASSFKFTPRVF
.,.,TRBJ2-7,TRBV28,TGTGCCAGCTCTAGACCTTCCCCATCCTACGAGCAGTACTTC,CASSRPSPSYEQYF
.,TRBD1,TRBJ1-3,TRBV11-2,TGTGCCAGCAGCACCCGGGACAGGGAATCTGGAAACACCATATATTTT,CASSTRDRESGNTIYF
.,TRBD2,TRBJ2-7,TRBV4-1,TGCGCCAGCAGCCAATTCGGACTAGCGGGAGGGCCCTACGAGCAGTACTTC,CASSQFGLAGGPYEQYF
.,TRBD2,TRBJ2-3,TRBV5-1,TGCGCCAGCAGCTTGGGGGGAGCGGGGGGGCCGTTCCCAACAGATACGCAGTATTTT,CASSLGGAGGPFPTDTQYF
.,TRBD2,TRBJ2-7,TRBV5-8,TGTGCCAGCAGCTATCGGGACTACAACTACGAGCAGTACTTC,CASSYRDYNYEQYF
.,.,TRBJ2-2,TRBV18,TGTGCCAGCTCACCAAAGGCGGGGCCCAACACCGGGGAGCTGTTTTTT,CASSPKAGPNTGELFF
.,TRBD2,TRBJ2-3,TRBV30,TGTGCCTGGGATAGCGGGGGCACAGATACGCAGTATTTT,CAWDSGGTDTQYF
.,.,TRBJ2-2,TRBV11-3,TGTGCCAGCAGCTTAGATCGGGCTAGGGGGAACACCGGGGAGCTGTTTTTT,CASSLDRARGNTGELFF
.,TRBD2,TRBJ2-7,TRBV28,TGTGCCAGCAGTTACCAGAATCCTAGCGGGAGGAGGGAGCAGTACTTC,CASSYQNPSGRREQYF
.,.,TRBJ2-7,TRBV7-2,TGTGCCAGCAGCTTAGCTAAAGACAGGGAGCAGTACTTC,CASSLAKDREQYF
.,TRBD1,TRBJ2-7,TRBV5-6,TGTGCCAGCAGCACCGGGACAGCTGAAGTTTACGAGCAGTACTTC,CASSTGTAEVYEQYF
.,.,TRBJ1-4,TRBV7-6,TGTGCCAGCAGCTTACGTGTGCCGGGAATAGGTGAAAAACTGTTTTTT,CASSLRVPGIGEKLFF
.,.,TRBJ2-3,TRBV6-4,TGTGCCAGCAGTCCCCGCTATGGCGCGGGGAGCACAGATACGCAGTATTTT,CASSPRYGAGSTDTQYF
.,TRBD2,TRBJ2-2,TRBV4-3,TGCGCCAGCAGCCAAGATCCGCCGTCGGCCGCGGGGGGGCTCACCGGGGAGCTGTTTTTT,CASSQDPPSAAGGLTGELFF